This TCR beta chain was sequenced for a study of blood T cell repertoires in COVID-19. At the level of the study: T cells, B-cell-depleted T cells, or PBMCs supplied cDNA or gDNA.

V lost 5 bases to trimming and J lost 6 bases, with 8 bases between them. Germline V gene lookup returns CDR1 MNHEY and CDR2 SVGAGI. The length of the CDR3 is 13 residues. Methods used by the authors: Quantification of nucleated cells was approximated via reference gene primer amplification. Sequencing used immunoSEQ multiplex PCR; TCRdb keeps in-frame clones, though not all of them. From that table come the V and J calls and clone size; the DNA was used to work out D and trimming. The sample carries fewer than 300,000 clones, about 85% recorded once. The sequencing input was peripheral blood. The receptor was derived from a man aged 55 to 69 who had recovered from COVID-19. The chain carries TRBV6-5 and TRBJ1-6; possible D gene TRBD1, 6 bases. CDR3 in amino acids: CASSRQVNSPLHF. CDR3 DNA: TGTGCCAGCAGTAGACAGGTTAATTCACCCCTCCACTTT.